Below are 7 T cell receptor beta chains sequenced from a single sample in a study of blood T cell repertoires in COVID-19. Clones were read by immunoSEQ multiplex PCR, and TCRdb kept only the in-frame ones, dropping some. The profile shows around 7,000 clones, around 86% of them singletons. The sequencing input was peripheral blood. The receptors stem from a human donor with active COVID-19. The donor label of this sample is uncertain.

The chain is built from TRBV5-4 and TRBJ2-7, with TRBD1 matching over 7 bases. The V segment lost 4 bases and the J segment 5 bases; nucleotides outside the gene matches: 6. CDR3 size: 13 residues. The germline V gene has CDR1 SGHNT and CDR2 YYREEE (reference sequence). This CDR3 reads CASSLNRGHEQYF. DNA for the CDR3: TGTGCCAGCAGCCTAAACAGGGGACACGAGCAGTACTTC.

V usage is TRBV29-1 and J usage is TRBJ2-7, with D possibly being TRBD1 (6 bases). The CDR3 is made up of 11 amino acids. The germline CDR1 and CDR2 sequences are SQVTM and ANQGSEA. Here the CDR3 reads CSFFVGGEQYF. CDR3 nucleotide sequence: TGCAGTTTTTTCGTAGGGGGCGAGCAGTACTTC.

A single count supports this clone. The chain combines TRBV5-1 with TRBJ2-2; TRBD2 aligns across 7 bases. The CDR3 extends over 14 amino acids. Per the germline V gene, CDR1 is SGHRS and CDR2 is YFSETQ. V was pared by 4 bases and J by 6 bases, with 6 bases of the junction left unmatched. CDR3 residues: CASSGGGLAGELFF. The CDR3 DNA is TGCGCCAGCAGCGGGGGAGGGCTCGCCGGGGAGCTGTTTTTT.

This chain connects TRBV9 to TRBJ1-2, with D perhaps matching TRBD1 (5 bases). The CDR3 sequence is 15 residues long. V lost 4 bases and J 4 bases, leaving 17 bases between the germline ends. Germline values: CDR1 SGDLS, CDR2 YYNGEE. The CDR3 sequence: CASSRGLQSSYGYTF. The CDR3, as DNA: TGTGCCAGCAGCAGGGGACTCCAAAGCTCCTATGGCTACACCTTC.

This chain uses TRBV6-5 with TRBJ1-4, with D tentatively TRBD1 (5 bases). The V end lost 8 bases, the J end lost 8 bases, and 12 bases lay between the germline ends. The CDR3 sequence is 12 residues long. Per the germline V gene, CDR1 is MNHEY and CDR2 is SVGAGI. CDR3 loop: CASRQRGEKLFF. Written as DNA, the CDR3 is TGTGCCAGCCGACAGCGTGGAGAAAAACTGTTTTTT.

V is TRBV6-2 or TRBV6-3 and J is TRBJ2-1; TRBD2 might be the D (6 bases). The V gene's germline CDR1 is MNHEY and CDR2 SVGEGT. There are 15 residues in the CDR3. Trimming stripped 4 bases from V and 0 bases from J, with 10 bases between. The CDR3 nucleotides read TGTGCCAGCAGTTCGGGGGTCCTCTCCTACAATGAGCAGTTCTTC. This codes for CASSSGVLSYNEQFF.

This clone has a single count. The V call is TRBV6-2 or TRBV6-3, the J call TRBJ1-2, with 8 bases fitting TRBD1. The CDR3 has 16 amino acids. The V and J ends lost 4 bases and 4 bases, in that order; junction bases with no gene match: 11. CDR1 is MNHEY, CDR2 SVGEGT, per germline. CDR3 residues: CASSSLQDRAFYGYTF. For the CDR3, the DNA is TGTGCCAGCAGTTCCCTACAGGACAGGGCCTTCTATGGCTACACCTTC.